This T cell receptor beta chain originates from a study of T cells in Graves' hyperthyroidism and ophthalmopathy. Study findings and constraints: Blood also showed most of the thyroid clonotypes that were expanded above 0.001. Ophthalmopathy was model-predicted a median approximately six months pre-onset.

Trimming removed 1 base from V and 1 base from J, with 15 bases in between. Germline V gene data show CDR1 as SGHDT and CDR2 as YYEEEE. The CDR3 totals 16 residues. About this clonotype itself: Antigen: not known.

The source material, RNA transcripts, was used to amplify TCR beta CDR3 regions. RT-PCR in the first round (using the HTBI primer set) targeted the TCR CDR3. TCRdb independently ran MiXCR on the multiplex PCR reads; one entry per CDR3 protein. The sample yields hundreds of thousands of distinct CDR3 sequences, 13% to 15% seen once. The study enrolled patients aged 18 to 65 with newly diagnosed hyperthyroidism of under 2 months' duration. Diagnoses rested on clinical symptoms, serum thyroxine and TRAb, thyroid ultrasound and orbital computed tomography. Input material: blood. The chain recombines TRBV5-6 with TRBJ2-7; D gene uncertain. The clonotype originates from a woman aged 40 to 50 with Graves' hyperthyroidism. CDR3 loop: CASSLSYGWDSYEQYF. The DNA of the CDR3 is TGTGCCAGCAGCTTGAGTTACGGATGGGATTCCTACGAGCAGTACTTC.